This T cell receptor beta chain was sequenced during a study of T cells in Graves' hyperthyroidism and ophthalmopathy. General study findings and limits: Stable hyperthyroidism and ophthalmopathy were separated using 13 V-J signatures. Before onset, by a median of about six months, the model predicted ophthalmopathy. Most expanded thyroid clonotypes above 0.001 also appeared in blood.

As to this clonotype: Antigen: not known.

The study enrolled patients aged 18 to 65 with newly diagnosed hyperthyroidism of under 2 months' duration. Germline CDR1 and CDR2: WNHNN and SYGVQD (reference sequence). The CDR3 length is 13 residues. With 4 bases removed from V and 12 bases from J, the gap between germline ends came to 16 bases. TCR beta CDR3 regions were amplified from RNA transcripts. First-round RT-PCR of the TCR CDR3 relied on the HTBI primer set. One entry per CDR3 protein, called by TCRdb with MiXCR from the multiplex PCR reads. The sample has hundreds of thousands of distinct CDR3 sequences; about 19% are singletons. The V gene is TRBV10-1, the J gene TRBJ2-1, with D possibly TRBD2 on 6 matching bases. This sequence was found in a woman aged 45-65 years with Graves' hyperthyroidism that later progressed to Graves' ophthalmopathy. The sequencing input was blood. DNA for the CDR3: TGCGCCAGCAGTGGGACCACAAAAGCGGGGCAGTTCTTC. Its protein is CASSGTTKAGQFF.